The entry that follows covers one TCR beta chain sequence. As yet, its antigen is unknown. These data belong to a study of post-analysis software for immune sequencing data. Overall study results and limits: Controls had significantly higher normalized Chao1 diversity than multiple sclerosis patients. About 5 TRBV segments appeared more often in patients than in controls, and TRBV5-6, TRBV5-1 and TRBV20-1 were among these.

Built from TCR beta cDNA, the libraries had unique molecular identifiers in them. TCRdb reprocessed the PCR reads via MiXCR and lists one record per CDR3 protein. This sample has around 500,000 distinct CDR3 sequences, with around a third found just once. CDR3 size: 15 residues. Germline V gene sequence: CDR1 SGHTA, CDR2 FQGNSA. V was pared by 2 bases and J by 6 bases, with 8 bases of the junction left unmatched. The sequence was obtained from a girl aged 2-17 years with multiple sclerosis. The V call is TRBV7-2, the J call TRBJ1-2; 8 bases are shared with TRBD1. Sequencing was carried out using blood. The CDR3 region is CASSLYQGADDGYTF. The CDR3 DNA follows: TGTGCCAGCAGCTTATATCAGGGGGCGGACGATGGCTACACCTTC.